These 2 T cell receptor beta chains came from one sample sequenced in a study of cytomegalovirus exposure and HLA in healthy donors. PCR used 60 Vbeta primers and 13 Jbeta primers. TCRdb's copy holds only in-frame clones and misses some; the assay was immunoSEQ multiplex PCR. The data show 150,000 to 200,000 clones, about 13% seen once. Material: PBMCs. These receptors came from a man in his fifties or sixties in good health and CMV-seropositive.

Points on this clone: Additional DNA sequences in this sample encode the identical CDR3. The chain combines TRBV7-9 with TRBJ2-7; TRBD2 might be the D (6 bases). In germline, CDR1 is SEHNR, CDR2 FQNEAQ (reference sequence). This CDR3 is 17 amino acids long. Trimming left V 1 base short and J 4 bases short, with 20 bases between. For the CDR3, the DNA is TGTGCCAGCAGCTTAGATCGACCGGCAGGACTATGGTACGAGCAGTACTTC. Encoded protein: CASSLDRPAGLWYEQYF.

This clone was recorded a few times. This chain links TRBV5-6 with TRBJ1-2; 7 nucleotides line up with TRBD1. J gave up 8 bases and V 4 bases, and 5 bases lay outside the gene matches. The CDR3 loop spans 12 amino acids. Germline lookup yields CDR1 SGHDT and CDR2 YYEEEE. DNA of the CDR3: TGTGCCAGCAGCCGGACAGGTTCCGGCTACACCTTC. Translation gives CASSRTGSGYTF.